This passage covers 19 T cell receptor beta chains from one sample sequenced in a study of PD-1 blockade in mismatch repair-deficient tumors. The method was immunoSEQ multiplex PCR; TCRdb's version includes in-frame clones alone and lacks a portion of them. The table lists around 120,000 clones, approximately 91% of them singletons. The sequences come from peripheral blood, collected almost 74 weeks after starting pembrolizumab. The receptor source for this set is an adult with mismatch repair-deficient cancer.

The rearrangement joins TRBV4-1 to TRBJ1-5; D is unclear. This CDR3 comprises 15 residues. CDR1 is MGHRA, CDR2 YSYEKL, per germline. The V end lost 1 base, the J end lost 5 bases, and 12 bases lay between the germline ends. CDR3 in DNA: TGCGCCAGCAGCCAAGTGGTTACAGTACATCAGCCCCAGCATTTT. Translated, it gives CASSQVVTVHQPQHF.

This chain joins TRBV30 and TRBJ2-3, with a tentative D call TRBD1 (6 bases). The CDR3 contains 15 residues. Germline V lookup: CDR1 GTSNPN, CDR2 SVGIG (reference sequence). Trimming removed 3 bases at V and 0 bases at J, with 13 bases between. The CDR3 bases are TGTGCCTGGAGGGACAGTTTAATCAGCACAGATACGCAGTATTTT. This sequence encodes CAWRDSLISTDTQYF.

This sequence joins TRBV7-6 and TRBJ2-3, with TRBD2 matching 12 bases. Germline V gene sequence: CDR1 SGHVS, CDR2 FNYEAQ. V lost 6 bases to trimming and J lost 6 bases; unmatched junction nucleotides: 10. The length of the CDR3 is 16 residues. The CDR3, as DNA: TGTGCCAGCAGGGCGCTACTAGCGGGAGGCGGGGATACGCAGTATTTT. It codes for CASRALLAGGGDTQYF.

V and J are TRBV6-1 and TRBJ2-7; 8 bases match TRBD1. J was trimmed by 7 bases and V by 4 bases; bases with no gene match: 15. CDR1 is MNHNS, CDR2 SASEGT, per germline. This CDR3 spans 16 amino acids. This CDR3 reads CASSASTRGLMLEQYF. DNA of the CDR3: TGTGCCAGCAGTGCAAGTACCAGGGGGCTAATGTTGGAGCAGTACTTC.

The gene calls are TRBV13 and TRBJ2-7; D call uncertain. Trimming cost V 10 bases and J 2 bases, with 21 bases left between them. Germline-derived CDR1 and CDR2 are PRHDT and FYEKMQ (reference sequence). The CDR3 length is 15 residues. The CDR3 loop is CATGPGPKNTYEQYF. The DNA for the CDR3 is TGTGCCACCGGGCCTGGGCCGAAAAACACCTACGAGCAGTACTTC.

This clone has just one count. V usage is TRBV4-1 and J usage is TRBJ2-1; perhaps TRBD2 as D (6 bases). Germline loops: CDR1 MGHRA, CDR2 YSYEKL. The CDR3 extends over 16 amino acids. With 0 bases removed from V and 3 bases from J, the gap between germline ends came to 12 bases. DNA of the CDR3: TGCGCCAGCAGCCAAGATCCGGGAGCGGTCTACAATGAGCAGTTCTTC. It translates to CASSQDPGAVYNEQFF.

As DNA, the CDR3 is TGCGCCAGCAGGAGACCGGGACAGGGTGTCTATGAGCAGTTCTTC. Residues: CASRRPGQGVYEQFF. The chain joins TRBV10-2 to TRBJ2-1, with TRBD1 identical over 9 bases. CDR1 WSHSY and CDR2 SAAADI come from the germline V gene. J lost 8 bases, V lost 6 bases, and 11 bases had no gene match. The CDR3 contains 15 residues.

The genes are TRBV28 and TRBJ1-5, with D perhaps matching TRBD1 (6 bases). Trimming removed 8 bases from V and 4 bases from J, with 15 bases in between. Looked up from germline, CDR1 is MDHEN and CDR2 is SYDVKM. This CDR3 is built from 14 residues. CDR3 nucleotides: TGTGCCAGCCGTGAGGACAGACTAAATCAGCCCCAGCATTTT. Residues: CASREDRLNQPQHF.

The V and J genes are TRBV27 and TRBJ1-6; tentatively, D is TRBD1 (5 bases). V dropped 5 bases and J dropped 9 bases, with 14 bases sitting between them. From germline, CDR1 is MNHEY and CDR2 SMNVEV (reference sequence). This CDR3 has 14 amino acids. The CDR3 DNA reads TGTGCCAGCAGTCGACCCGGGGCAAGTTCACCCCTCCACTTT. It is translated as CASSRPGASSPLHF.

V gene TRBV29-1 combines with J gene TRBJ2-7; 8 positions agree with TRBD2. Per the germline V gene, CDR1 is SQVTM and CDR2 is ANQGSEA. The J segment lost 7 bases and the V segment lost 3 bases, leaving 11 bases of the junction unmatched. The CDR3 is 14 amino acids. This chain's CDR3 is CSVEIRGGAGEQYF. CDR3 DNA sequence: TGCAGCGTTGAGATCCGGGGGGGCGCGGGGGAGCAGTACTTC.

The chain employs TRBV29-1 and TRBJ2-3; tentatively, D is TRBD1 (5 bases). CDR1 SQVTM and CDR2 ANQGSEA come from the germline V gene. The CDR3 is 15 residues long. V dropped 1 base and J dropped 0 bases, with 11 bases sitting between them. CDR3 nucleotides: TGCAGCGTTGAAGGCCCCAGGGCAAGCACAGATACGCAGTATTTT. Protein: CSVEGPRASTDTQYF.

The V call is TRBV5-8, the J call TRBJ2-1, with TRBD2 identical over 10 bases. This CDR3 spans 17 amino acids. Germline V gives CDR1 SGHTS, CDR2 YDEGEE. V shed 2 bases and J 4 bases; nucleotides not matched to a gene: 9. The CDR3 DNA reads TGTGCCAGCAGCTTAACTAGCGGGACTCCACCTTACAATGAGCAGTTCTTC. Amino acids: CASSLTSGTPPYNEQFF.

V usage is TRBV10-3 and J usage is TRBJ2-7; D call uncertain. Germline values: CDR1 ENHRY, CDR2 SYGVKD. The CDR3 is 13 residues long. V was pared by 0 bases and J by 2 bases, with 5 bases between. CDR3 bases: TGTGCCATCAGTGAGTCGAACGCCTACGAGCAGTACTTC. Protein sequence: CAISESNAYEQYF.

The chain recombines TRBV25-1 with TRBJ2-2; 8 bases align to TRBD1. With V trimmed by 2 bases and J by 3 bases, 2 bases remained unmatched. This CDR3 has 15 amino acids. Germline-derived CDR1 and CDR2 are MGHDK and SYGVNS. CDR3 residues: CASSEMDRDTGELFF. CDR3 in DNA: TGTGCCAGCAGTGAAATGGACAGGGACACCGGGGAGCTGTTTTTT.

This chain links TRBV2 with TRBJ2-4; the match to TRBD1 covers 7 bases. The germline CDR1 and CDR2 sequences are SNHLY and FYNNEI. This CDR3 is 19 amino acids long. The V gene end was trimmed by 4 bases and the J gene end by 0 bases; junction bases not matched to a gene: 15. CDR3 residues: CASSGRMHWDRLAKNIQYF. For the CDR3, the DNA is TGTGCCAGCAGTGGGAGGATGCATTGGGACAGATTAGCCAAAAACATTCAGTACTTC.

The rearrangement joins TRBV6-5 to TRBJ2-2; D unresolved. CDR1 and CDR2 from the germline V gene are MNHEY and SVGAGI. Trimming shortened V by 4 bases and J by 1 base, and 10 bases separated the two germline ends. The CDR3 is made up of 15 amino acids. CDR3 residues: CASSLGLGNTGELFF. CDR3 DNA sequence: TGTGCCAGCAGTTTAGGTCTTGGGAACACCGGGGAGCTGTTTTTT.

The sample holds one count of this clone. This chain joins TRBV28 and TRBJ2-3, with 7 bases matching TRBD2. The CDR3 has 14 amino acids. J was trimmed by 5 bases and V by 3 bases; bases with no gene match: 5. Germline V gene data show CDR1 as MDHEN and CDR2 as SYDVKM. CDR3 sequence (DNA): TGTGCCAGCAGTTTGTGGGAGGGCCTAGATACGCAGTATTTT. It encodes CASSLWEGLDTQYF.

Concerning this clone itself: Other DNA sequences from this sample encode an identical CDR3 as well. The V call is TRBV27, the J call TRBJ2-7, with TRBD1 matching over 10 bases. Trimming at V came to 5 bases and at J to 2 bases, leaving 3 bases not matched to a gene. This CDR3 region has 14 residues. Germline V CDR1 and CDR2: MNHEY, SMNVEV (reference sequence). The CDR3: CASSPGQGAYEQYF. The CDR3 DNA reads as TGTGCCAGCAGTCCCGGACAGGGGGCCTACGAGCAGTACTTC.

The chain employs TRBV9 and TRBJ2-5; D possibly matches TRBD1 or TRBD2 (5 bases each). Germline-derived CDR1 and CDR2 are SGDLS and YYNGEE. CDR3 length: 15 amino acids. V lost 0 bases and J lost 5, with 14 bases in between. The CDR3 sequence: CASSVEGRGGETQYF. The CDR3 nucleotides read TGTGCCAGCAGCGTAGAGGGGCGTGGAGGCGAGACCCAGTACTTC.